This TCR beta chain was captured by sequencing in a study of response to subunit inactivated influenza vaccine (dated 2018 in TCRdb). Describing the broader study: To follow how T cells responded to a trivalent subunit inactivated influenza vaccine, the researchers relied on deep quantitative profiling of the T cell receptor repertoire. Findings and caveats that apply to the study as a whole: According to the authors, only a limited number of new T cells may be recruited by each seasonal influenza vaccination.

The library was built by means of RT-PCR. For sequencing, an Illumina HiSeq 2500 was employed. TCRdb took the public reads, trimmed them with fastp at Q25, ran MiXCR for clone calling and kept in-frame beta chains. Every entry covers one CDR3 protein and lists the most common genes and DNA from its rows. A total of around 850,000 distinct CDR3 sequences appear in this sample, around 20% of them only once. Of the sample, under 13% falls within the top ten clones. To note about this clonotype: Its cognate antigen has yet to be identified. Per-nucleotide qualities are absent, and no much larger clonotype sits a single base away.

Compared with germline, V lacks 4 bases and J lacks 6 bases; bases without a gene match: 8. Inclusive of the bounding cysteine and phenylalanine, the CDR3 is 15 residues long. This entry keeps only the CDR3 DNA: 45 bases, framed from base 1. Taken from the germline V gene (reference sequence), the CDR1 and CDR2 loops are DFQATT and SNEGSKA. This receptor was identified in a man aged 45-65 years who received an inactivated influenza vaccine. Donor details come from another sample of the same person, matched by shared clones. Here the chain combines TRBV20-1 and TRBJ2-7; 14 bases in the junction line up with TRBD2. The material was PBMCs from blood, obtained 4 to 6 days after vaccination. CDR3 protein: CSATDLGLAGGEQYF. DNA sequence: TGCAGTGCTACGGACCTCGGACTAGCGGGAGGCGAGCAGTACTTC.